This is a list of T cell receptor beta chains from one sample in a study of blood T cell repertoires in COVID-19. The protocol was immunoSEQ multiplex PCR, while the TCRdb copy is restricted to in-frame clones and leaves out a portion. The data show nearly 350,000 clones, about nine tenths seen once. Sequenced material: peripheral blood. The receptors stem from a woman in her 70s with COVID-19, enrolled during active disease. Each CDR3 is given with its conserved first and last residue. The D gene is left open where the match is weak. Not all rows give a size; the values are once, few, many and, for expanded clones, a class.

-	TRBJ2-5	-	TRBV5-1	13	CASGKAGQETQYF	TGCGCCAGCGGAAAAGCAGGGCAAGAGACCCAGTACTTC
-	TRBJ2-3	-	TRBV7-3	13	CASSPSGSDTQYF	TGTGCCAGCAGCCCGTCGGGGTCAGATACGCAGTATTTT
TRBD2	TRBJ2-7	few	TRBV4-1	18	CASSQEASGGATSYEQYF	TGCGCCAGCAGCCAAGAAGCTAGCGGGGGGGCGACCTCCTACGAGCAGTACTTC
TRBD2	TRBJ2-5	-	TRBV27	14	CASSTEGLARRLYF	TGTGCCAGCAGCACAGAGGGACTAGCGAGGAGGCTATACTTC
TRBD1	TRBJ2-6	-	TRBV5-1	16	CASSSTGGAGANVLTF	TGCGCCAGCAGCTCCACAGGGGGCGCCGGGGCCAACGTCCTGACTTTC
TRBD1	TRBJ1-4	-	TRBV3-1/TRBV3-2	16	CASTAQTGEGNEKLFF	TGTGCCAGCACCGCTCAGACAGGGGAGGGTAATGAAAAACTGTTTTTT
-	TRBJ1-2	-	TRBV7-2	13	CASSFGVVYGYTF	TGTGCCAGCAGCTTCGGGGTAGTCTATGGCTACACCTTC
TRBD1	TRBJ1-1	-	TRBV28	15	CAIRPPGQGFTEAFF	TGTGCCATCCGTCCCCCGGGACAGGGCTTCACTGAAGCTTTCTTT
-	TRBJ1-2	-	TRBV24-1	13	CATSDPQNYGYTF	TGTGCCACCAGTGACCCCCAAAATTATGGCTACACCTTC
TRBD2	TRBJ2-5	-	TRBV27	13	CASSSRGGETQYF	TGTGCCAGCAGTTCGCGGGGGGGCGAGACCCAGTACTTC
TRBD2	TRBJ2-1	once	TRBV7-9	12	CASSGEGNEQFF	TGTGCCAGCAGCGGGGAGGGGAATGAGCAGTTCTTC
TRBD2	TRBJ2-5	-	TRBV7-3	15	CASSTGLAGRETQYF	TGTGCCAGCAGCACCGGACTAGCCGGGAGGGAGACCCAGTACTTC
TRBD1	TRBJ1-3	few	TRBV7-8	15	CASSLGQGSGNTIYF	TGTGCCAGCAGCTTAGGACAGGGGTCTGGAAACACCATATATTTT
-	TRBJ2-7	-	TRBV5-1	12	CASSLDSREQYF	TGCGCCAGCAGCTTGGACAGCCGGGAGCAGTACTTC
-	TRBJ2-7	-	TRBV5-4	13	CASSEGRIYEQYF	TGTGCCAGCAGCGAAGGCAGGATCTACGAGCAGTACTTC
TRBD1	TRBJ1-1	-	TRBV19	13	CASNDRANTEAFF	TGTGCCAGTAACGACAGGGCAAACACTGAAGCTTTCTTT
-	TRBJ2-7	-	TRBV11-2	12	CASSLTSYEQYF	TGTGCCAGCAGCTTAACTTCCTACGAGCAGTACTTC
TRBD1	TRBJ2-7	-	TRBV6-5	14	CASSPTGGTYEQYF	TGTGCCAGCTCCCCGACAGGGGGAACGTACGAGCAGTACTTC
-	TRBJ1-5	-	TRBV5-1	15	CASSLYRTNNQPQHF	TGCGCCAGCAGCTTGTACAGGACCAACAATCAGCCCCAGCATTTT
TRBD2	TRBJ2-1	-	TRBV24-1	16	CATSDPLAGLYNEQFF	TGTGCCACCAGTGATCCCCTAGCGGGTTTGTACAATGAGCAGTTCTTC
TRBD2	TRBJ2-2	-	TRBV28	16	CASRNGLADYTGELFF	TGTGCCAGCAGGAATGGACTAGCGGACTACACCGGGGAGCTGTTTTTT
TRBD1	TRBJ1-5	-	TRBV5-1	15	CASSLGDSLSQPQHF	TGCGCCAGCAGCCTAGGGGACAGTCTTAGTCAGCCCCAGCATTTT
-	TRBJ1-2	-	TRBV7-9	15	CASSSWTEFNYGYTF	TGTGCCAGCAGCTCCTGGACTGAGTTTAACTATGGCTACACCTTC
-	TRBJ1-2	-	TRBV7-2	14	CASSPPARVLGYTF	TGTGCCAGCAGCCCCCCAGCCCGGGTTTTGGGCTACACCTTC
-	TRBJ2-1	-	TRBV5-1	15	CASSLEGRGGNEQFF	TGCGCCAGCAGCTTGGAGGGTAGGGGAGGCAATGAGCAGTTCTTC
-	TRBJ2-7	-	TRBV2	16	CASSELAPSPGYEQYF	TGTGCCAGCAGTGAATTGGCCCCTTCTCCAGGGTACGAGCAGTACTTC
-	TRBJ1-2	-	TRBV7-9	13	CASSLAARHGYTF	TGTGCCAGCAGCTTAGCAGCACGCCATGGCTACACCTTC
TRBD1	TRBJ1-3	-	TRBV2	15	CASSGGTGAGNTIYF	TGTGCCAGCAGTGGTGGGACAGGGGCTGGAAACACCATATATTTT
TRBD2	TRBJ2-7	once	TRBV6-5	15	CASSSTGGVLYEQYF	TGTGCCAGCAGTTCAACCGGGGGGGTCCTATACGAGCAGTACTTC
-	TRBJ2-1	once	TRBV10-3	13	CAISDALRDEQFF	TGTGCCATCAGTGATGCCTTACGGGATGAGCAGTTCTTC
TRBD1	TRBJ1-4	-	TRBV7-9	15	CASRRETGTNEKLFF	TGTGCCAGCAGACGTGAGACAGGGACTAATGAAAAACTGTTTTTT
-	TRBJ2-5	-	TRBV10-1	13	CASSETPLGTQYF	TGCGCCAGCAGTGAGACCCCCCTCGGGACCCAGTACTTC
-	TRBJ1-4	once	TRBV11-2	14	CASSRPGAGEKLFF	TGTGCCAGCAGCAGGCCCGGAGCCGGTGAAAAACTGTTTTTT
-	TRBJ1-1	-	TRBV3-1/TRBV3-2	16	CASSLDPGGSNTEAFF	TGTGCCAGCAGCCTAGACCCGGGGGGCTCGAACACTGAAGCTTTCTTT
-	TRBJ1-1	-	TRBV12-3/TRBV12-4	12	CASSRQPTEAFF	TGTGCCAGCAGCCGACAACCGACTGAAGCTTTCTTT
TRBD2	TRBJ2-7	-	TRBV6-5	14	CASKILAGVYEQYF	TGTGCCAGCAAGATACTAGCGGGGGTATACGAGCAGTACTTC
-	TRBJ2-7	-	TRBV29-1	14	CSVAGGQPGYEQYF	TGCAGCGTTGCCGGGGGACAGCCCGGCTACGAGCAGTACTTC